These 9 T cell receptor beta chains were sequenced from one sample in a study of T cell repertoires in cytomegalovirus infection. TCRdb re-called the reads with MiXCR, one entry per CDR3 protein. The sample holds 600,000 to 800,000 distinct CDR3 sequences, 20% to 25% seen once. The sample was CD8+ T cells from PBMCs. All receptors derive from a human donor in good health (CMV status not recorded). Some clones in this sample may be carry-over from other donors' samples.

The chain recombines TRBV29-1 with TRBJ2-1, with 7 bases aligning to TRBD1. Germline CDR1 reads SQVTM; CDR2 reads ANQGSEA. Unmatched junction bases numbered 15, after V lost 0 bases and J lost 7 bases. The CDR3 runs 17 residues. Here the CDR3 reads CSVEDSGPGTDLNEQFF. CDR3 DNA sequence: TGCAGCGTTGAAGATTCGGGGCCCGGGACAGACCTAAATGAGCAGTTCTTC.

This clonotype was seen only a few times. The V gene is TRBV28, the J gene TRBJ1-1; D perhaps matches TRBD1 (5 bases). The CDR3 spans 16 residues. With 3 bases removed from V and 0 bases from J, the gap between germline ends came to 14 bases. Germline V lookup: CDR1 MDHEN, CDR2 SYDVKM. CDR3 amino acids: CASSFGAGGLNTEAFF. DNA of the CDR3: TGTGCCAGCAGTTTCGGGGCGGGGGGACTGAACACTGAAGCTTTCTTT.

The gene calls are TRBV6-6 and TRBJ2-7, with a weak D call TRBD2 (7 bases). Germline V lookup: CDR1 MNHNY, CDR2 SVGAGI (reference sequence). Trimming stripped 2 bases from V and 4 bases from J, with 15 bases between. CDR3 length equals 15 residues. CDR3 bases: TGTGCCAGCAGTTACGTTGCGGGGGCCCTTTACGAGCAGTACGTC. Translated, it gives CASSYVAGALYEQYV.

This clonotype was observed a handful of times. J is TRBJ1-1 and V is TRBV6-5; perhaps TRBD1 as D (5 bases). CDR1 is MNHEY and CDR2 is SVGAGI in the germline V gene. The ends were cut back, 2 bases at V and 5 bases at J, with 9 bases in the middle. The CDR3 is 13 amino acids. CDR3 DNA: TGTGCCAGCAGTTACGGCAGGGTTACTGAAGCTTTCTTT. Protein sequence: CASSYGRVTEAFF.

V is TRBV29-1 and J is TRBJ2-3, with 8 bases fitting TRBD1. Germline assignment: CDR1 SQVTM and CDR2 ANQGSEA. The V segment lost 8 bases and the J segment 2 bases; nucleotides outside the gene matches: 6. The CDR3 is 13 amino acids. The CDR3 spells CSTWTGNTDTQYF. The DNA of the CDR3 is TGCAGCACGTGGACAGGGAACACAGATACGCAGTATTTT.

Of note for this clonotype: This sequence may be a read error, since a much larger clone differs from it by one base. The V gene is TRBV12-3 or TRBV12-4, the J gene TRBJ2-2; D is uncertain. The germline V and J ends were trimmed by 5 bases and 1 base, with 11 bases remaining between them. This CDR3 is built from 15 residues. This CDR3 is CASSARLGNTGELFF. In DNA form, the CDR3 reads TGTGCCAGCAGTGCCCGACTGGGGAACACCGGGGAGCTGTTTTTT.

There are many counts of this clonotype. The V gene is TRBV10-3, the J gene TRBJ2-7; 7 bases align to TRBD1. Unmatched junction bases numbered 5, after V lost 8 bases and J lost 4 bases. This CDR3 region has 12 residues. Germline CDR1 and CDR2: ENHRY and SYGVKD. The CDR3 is CAIGQVPYEQYV. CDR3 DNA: TGTGCCATCGGACAGGTCCCATACGAGCAGTACGTC.

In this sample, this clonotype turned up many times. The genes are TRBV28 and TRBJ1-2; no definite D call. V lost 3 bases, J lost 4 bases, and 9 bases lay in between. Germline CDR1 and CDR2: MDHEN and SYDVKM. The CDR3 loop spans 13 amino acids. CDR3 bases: TGTGCCAGCAGTTTGTTAAGCTTCTATGGCTACACCTTC. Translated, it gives CASSLLSFYGYTF.

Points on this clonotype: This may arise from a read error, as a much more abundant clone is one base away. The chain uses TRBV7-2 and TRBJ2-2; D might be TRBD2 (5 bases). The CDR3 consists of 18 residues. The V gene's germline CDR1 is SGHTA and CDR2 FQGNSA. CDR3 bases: TGTGTCAGCAGCTTAGAAGAAACCGGGAACTACTACACCGGGGAGCTGTTTTTT. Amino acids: CVSSLEETGNYYTGELFF.